The 5 T cell receptor beta chains reported below all come from one sample, sequenced in a study of T cells in Graves' hyperthyroidism and ophthalmopathy (dated by TCRdb to between 2017 and 2020). Receptors were amplified or captured by multiplex PCR. Sequencing was carried out with an Illumina HiSeq 2000. Amplification of TCR beta CDR3 regions was carried out from RNA transcripts. A first-round RT-PCR of the TCR CDR3 used the HTBI primer set with the Qiagen OneStep RT-PCR kit. The public reads were reprocessed in TCRdb via fastp at Q25 and MiXCR, keeping in-frame beta chains. Rows with a matching CDR3 protein are joined into one entry that keeps the most common DNA and genes. Here the sample has around 560,000 distinct CDR3 sequences; 16% occur a single time. 15% to 20% of the sample is taken by the ten largest. What was sequenced was blood. The receptors were gathered from a woman aged 18-29 years with Graves' hyperthyroidism.

Only a few counts were recorded for this clonotype. The chain couples TRBV27 to TRBJ1-5; possibly TRBD1 for D (5 bases). This CDR3 region has 15 residues. CDR1 and CDR2 from the germline V gene are MNHEY and SMNVEV (reference sequence). The V and J ends lost 6 bases and 0 bases respectively, with 12 bases between them. The CDR3 nucleotides are TGTGCCAGCAGACTCGACAGTCTTAGCAATCAGCCCCAGCATTTT. Translating gives CASRLDSLSNQPQHF.

This clonotype was observed many times. The chain combines TRBV10-3 with TRBJ2-5, with 8 positions matching TRBD2. The V segment lost 3 bases and the J segment 4 bases; nucleotides outside the gene matches: 4. Germline V gives CDR1 ENHRY, CDR2 SYGVKD. The CDR3 loop spans 14 amino acids. The CDR3 here is CAISDGLAGETQYF. Here the CDR3 DNA reads TGTGCCATCAGTGACGGGCTAGCGGGAGAGACCCAGTACTTC.

The genes are TRBV6-2 or TRBV6-3 and TRBJ1-5; unclear D gene. This CDR3 comprises 15 residues. Germline V gene lookup returns CDR1 MNHEY and CDR2 SVGEGT. V lost 6 bases and J lost 6, with 18 bases in between. DNA for the CDR3: TGTGCCAGCAGATCGGTGCTGGAGAAAGGTCAGCCCCAGCATTTT. The encoded protein is CASRSVLEKGQPQHF.

This clonotype was observed at least ten times. The gene calls are TRBV10-3 and TRBJ2-7, with 7 nucleotides matching TRBD1. The CDR3 spans 13 residues. Germline CDR1 ENHRY, CDR2 SYGVKD. V lost 6 bases, J lost 3 bases, and 5 bases stayed unmatched. In DNA form, the CDR3 reads TGTGCCATCAGGTCGGGACAGCTCTACGAGCAGTACTTC. This encodes CAIRSGQLYEQYF.

V gene TRBV5-4 combines with J gene TRBJ1-6; TRBD1 is a possible D gene (5 bases). CDR3 size: 14 residues. CDR1 SGHNT and CDR2 YYREEE come from the germline V gene (reference sequence). Trimming stripped 0 bases from V and 10 bases from J, with 11 bases between. The CDR3 sequence is CASSLETASSPLHF. CDR3 DNA: TGTGCCAGCAGCTTGGAGACAGCATCCTCACCCCTCCACTTT.